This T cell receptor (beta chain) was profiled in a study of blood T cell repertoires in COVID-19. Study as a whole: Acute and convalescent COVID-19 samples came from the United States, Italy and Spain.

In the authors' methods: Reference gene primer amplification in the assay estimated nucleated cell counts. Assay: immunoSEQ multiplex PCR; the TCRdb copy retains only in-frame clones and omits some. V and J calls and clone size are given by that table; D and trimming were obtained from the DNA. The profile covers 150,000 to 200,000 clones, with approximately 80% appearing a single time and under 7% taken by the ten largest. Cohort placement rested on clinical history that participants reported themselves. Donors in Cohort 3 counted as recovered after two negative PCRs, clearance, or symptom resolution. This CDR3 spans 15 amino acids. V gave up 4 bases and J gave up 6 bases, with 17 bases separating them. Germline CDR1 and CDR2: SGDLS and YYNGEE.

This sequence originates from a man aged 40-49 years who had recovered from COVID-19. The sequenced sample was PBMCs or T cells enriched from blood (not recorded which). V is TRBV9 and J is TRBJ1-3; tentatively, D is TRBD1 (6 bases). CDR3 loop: CASSITGLGENTIYF. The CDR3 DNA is TGTGCCAGCAGCATAACAGGGCTCGGAGAAAACACCATATATTTT.